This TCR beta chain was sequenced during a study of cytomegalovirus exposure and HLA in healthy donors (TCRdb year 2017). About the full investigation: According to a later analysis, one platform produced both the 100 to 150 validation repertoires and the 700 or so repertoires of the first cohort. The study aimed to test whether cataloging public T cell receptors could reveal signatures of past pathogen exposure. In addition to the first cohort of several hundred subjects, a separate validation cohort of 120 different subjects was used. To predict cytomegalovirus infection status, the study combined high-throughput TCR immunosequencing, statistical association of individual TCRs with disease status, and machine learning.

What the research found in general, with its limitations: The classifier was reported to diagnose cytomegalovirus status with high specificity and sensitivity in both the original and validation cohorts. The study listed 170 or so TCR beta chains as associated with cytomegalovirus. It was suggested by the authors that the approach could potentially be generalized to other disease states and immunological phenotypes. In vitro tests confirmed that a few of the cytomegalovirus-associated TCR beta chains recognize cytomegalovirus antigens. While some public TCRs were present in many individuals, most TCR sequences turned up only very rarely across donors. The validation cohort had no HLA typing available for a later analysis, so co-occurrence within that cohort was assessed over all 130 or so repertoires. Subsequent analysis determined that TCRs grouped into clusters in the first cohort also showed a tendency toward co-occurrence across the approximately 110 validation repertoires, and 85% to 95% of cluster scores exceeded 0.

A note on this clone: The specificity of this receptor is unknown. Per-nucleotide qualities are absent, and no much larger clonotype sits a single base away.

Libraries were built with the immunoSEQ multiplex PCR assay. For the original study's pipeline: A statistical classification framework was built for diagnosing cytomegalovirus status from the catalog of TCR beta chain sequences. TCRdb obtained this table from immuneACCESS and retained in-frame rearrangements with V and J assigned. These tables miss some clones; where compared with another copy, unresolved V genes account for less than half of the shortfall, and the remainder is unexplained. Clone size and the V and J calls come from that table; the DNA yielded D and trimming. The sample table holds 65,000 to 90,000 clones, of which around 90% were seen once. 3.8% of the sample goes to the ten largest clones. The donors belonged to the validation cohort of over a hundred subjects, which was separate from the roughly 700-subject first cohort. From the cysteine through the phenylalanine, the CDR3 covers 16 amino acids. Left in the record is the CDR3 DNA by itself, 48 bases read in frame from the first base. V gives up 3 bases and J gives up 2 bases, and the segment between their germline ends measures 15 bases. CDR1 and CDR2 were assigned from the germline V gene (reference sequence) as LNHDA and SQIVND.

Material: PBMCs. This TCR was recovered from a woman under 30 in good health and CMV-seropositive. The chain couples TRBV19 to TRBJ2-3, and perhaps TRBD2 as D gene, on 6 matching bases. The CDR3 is CASSMEASANTDTQYF. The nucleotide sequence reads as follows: TGTGCCAGTAGTATGGAGGCTAGCGCCAACACAGATACGCAGTATTTT.